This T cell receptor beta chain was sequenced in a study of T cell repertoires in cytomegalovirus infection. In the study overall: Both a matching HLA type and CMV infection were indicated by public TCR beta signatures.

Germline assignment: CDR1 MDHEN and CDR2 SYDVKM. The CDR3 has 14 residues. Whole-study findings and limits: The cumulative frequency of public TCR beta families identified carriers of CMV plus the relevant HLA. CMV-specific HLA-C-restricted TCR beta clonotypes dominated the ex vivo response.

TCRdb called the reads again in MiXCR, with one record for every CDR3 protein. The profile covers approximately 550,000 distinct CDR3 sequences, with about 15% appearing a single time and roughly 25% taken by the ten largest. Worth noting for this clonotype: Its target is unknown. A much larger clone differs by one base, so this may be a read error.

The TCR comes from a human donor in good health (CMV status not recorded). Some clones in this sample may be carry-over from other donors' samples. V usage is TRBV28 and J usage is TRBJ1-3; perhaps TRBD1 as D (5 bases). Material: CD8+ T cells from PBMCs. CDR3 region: CASMTGDSGNTLYF. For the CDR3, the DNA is TGTGCCAGCATGACGGGGGACTCTGGAAACACCTTATATTTT.